This T cell receptor (beta chain) was observed in a study of early T cells in non-severe SARS-CoV-2 infection. Study-level information: Bulk RNA from unsorted whole blood was sequenced; chains were unpaired.

One entry per CDR3 protein results from TCRdb running MiXCR on the 5' RACE reads. The profile shows roughly 97,000 distinct CDR3 sequences, more than 9.5% of them singletons. Study-level results: Private and CD4 specificities were missed by VDJdb matching, skewed to anti-spike CD8.

In germline, CDR1 is SGHDN, CDR2 FVKESK. Trimming cost V 0 bases and J 0 bases, with 9 bases left between them. CDR3 length: 15 residues. Ten or more counts support this clonotype. Its antigen is currently unknown. This sample comprised whole blood, obtained at baseline. The TCR originated in an adult who was a healthcare worker with PCR-confirmed SARS-CoV-2 infection or an uninfected control (not recorded which). The V and J genes are TRBV14 and TRBJ2-7; D ambiguous. CDR3 bases: TGTGCCAGCAGCCAAGACCCGAGGAGCTCCTACGAGCAGTACTTC. The encoded protein is CASSQDPRSSYEQYF.